Given below is one T cell receptor beta chain in context. Its antigen is currently unknown. The data belong to a study of shared clonotypes between healthy human individuals. Terminally differentiated effector memory CD45RA+ cells were excluded from the naive CD8 cells, which were CD45RO-negative and positively selected for CCR7. The repertoire was sequenced with immunoSEQ multiplex PCR; TCRdb's copy has only in-frame clones and lacks some. The sample records about 2.1 million clones, about 92% being singletons. Findings of the study overall: Compared with clonotypes that all four donors shared, non-shared clonotypes had lower generation probabilities. Clonotype sharing across donors was expected to vary with sequencing depth.

The sequencing input was naive CD8+ T cells from PBMCs. The TCR was taken from a man younger than 30 in good health. Some clones in this sample may be carry-over from other donors' samples.

The CDR3 loop reads CASSPQTSYPYEQYF. The CDR3 DNA sequence: TGCGCCAGCAGCCCACAGACTAGCTACCCCTACGAGCAGTACTTC. The chain joins TRBV5-1 to TRBJ2-7; 7 bases map to TRBD2. This CDR3 is 15 amino acids long. Germline loops: CDR1 SGHRS, CDR2 YFSETQ. V lost 4 bases to trimming and J lost 2 bases; unmatched junction nucleotides: 9.